This TCR beta chain originates from a study of Ad26.COV2.S vaccination and SARS-CoV-2 variants. As for the study in general: The study gave Ad26.COV2.S intramuscularly, once or twice 56 days apart.

Described treatment: 15 to 20 received Ad26.COV2.S at low or high dose, single or two shots; about five received placebo; per-sample allocation not given. Sampling happened 63 days after the first vaccine or placebo injection. The ends lost 4 bases at V and 3 bases at J; junction bases unmatched: 4. This CDR3 contains 15 residues. In germline, CDR1 is MNHEY, CDR2 SMNVEV (reference sequence). Libraries were prepared by immunoSEQ multiplex PCR; TCRdb keeps only in-frame clonotypes and omits some of them. The table lists 300,000 to 500,000 clones, 80% to 90% of them singletons. On this clone: Its matching antigen is unknown.

General study results and limits: Placebo recipients had lower spike-specific TCR breadth than vaccine recipients. Reports say spike-specific CD8+ and CD4+ T cell responses covered substantial breadth after vaccination.

The specimen was peripheral blood, collected in a trial of Ad26.COV2.S vaccine versus placebo. The TCR sequence derives from a person aged 18-65 years who received the Ad26.COV2.S COVID-19 vaccine or a placebo. V usage is TRBV27 and J usage is TRBJ1-4; TRBD1 aligns across 8 bases. The CDR3 region is CASSSSGGPNEKLFF. In nucleotides, the CDR3 is TGTGCCAGCAGTTCCTCAGGGGGCCCTAATGAAAAACTGTTTTTT.